This T cell receptor beta chain originates from a study of post-analysis software for immune sequencing data. Overall study context: Relapsing-remitting, secondary progressive and progressive-relapsing forms made up the multiple sclerosis disease courses.

Study conclusions and caveats: Relative to controls, patients had several TRBV segments at higher frequency, with TRBV5-6, TRBV5-1 and TRBV20-1 among these. In multiple sclerosis, normalized Chao1 diversity was significantly below that of controls. By F measure, strong co-clustering occurred among samples prepared in the same batch.

The germline gives CDR1 MNHEY, CDR2 SVGEGT. The CDR3 has 15 residues. V trimming: 4 bases; J trimming: 6 bases; junction bases outside the gene matches: 4. Turning to this clonotype: Its antigen remains unknown.

Presence of unique molecular identifiers characterized the TCR beta cDNA libraries. About 460,000 cDNA molecules were obtained from roughly 0.93 to 9.6 million T cells. TCRdb ran MiXCR on the PCR reads and lists one entry per CDR3 protein. The table lists hundreds of thousands of distinct CDR3 sequences, about 40% of them singletons. Sequencing was done on a sample of blood. The chain recombines TRBV6-2 or TRBV6-3 with TRBJ2-3; 13 bases fit TRBD2. This clonotype was obtained from a girl aged 10 to 17 with multiple sclerosis. CDR3 nucleotides: TGTGCCAGCAGTTCCGGGACTAGCGGGGTCGATACGCAGTATTTT. It translates to CASSSGTSGVDTQYF.